The present T cell receptor (beta chain) was sequenced within a study of beta chain features in type 1 diabetes. Findings and caveats of the study: HLA influence on TCRB rearrangement stayed unresolved here. TCRB CDR3s were moderately but significantly shorter in Type 1 diabetes patients in all four CD4+ subsets.

The CDR3 spans 14 residues. Germline V CDR1 and CDR2: MDHEN, SYDVKM. Trimming cost V 3 bases and J 6 bases; bases outside gene matches: 5. Staining for CD45RO/CCR7/CD25/CD127/CD95/CD27 allowed sorting of CD4+ naive, central memory, regulatory and stem cell-like memory cells. This clone has just a few counts. Its antigen remains unidentified. The whole isolated RNA underwent reverse transcription, so sequencing captured expressed TCRB transcripts. Assay: immunoSEQ multiplex PCR; the TCRdb copy retains only in-frame clones and omits some. The top ten hold under 0.02% of the sample, which has approximately 380,000 clones, around 15% seen once.

This TCR was recovered from a woman under 30 in good health. The genes are TRBV28 and TRBJ2-3; 8 bases match TRBD1. Source material: naive CD4+ T cells from blood. CDR3 in DNA: TGTGCCAGCAGTTTGTGGACAGGGCCCGATACGCAGTATTTT. Translated: CASSLWTGPDTQYF.